One sample yielded the 14 T cell receptor beta chains listed below, sequenced in a study of T cell changes during pregnancy in multiple sclerosis. Using immunoSEQ multiplex PCR, the repertoire was profiled, and TCRdb retains in-frame clones only, with some absent. The table has 25,000 to 35,000 clones, just over 85% seen once. Source: CD4+ T cells from peripheral blood mononuclear cells, taken in the first trimester of pregnancy. The receptor set was obtained from a female donor in good health, enrolled as a control in a pregnancy study.

The J gene is TRBJ1-4, the V gene TRBV5-1; D is undetermined. The V end was cut by 0 bases, the J end by 4 bases, with 13 bases between. This CDR3 comprises 16 residues. The germline V gene encodes CDR1 SGHRS and CDR2 YFSETQ. The CDR3 nucleotides are TGCGCCAGCAGCTTGGGGACTTCCCTGGGTAATGAAAAACTGTTTTTT. Translating it yields CASSLGTSLGNEKLFF.

This clone came up a few times. The same CDR3 can be traced to other DNA sequences in this sample. This rearrangement joins TRBV5-1 to TRBJ1-5, with 10 bases aligning to TRBD1. Germline loops: CDR1 SGHRS, CDR2 YFSETQ. The length of the CDR3 is 16 residues. J was trimmed by 2 bases and V by 2 bases; bases with no gene match: 4. The CDR3 coding sequence is TGCGCCAGCAGCTTATCCGGGACAGGGGGCAATCAGCCCCAGCATTTT. It encodes CASSLSGTGGNQPQHF.

V is TRBV6-1 and J is TRBJ2-1, with 7 bases that match TRBD1. Germline V gene sequence: CDR1 MNHNS, CDR2 SASEGT. CDR3 size: 14 residues. The V segment lost 8 bases and the J segment 4 bases; nucleotides outside the gene matches: 8. In DNA, the CDR3 is TGTGCCAGCCAGGCGGACAGGTCTTACAATGAGCAGTTCTTC. Translation gives CASQADRSYNEQFF.

This clone was picked up a small number of times. The genes are TRBV30 and TRBJ1-2; D call uncertain. From germline, CDR1 is GTSNPN and CDR2 SVGIG (reference sequence). V dropped 4 bases and J dropped 0 bases, with 6 bases sitting between them. CDR3 length: 12 residues. The CDR3 here is CAWTPANYGYTF. In nucleotides, the CDR3 is TGTGCCTGGACCCCGGCTAACTATGGCTACACCTTC.

The chain employs TRBV7-2 and TRBJ1-2; TRBD1 aligns across 9 bases. The junction had 7 bases not matched to a gene; V was cut back by 6 bases and J by 8 bases. Germline V gives CDR1 SGHTA, CDR2 FQGNSA. The CDR3 runs to 13 residues. CDR3 protein: CASRPGTGRGYTF. The CDR3 coding sequence is TGTGCCAGCAGGCCAGGGACAGGGAGAGGCTACACCTTC.

For this clone: A junction end diverges from the germline sequence, so it may reflect a read error. The gene calls are TRBV7-2 and TRBJ1-4; 8 bases match TRBD1. The CDR3 extends over 13 amino acids. In germline, CDR1 is SGHTA, CDR2 FQGNSA. The chain's CDR3 is CASSPNNRQGLSF. The CDR3 DNA follows: TGTGCCAGCAGCCCAAATAACCGACAGGGGCTTTCTTTT.

This chain links TRBV19 with TRBJ2-7; 10 bases match TRBD2. The germline CDR1 and CDR2 sequences are LNHDA and SQIVND (reference sequence). J was trimmed by 3 bases and V by 5 bases; bases with no gene match: 10. This CDR3 has 16 amino acids. CDR3: CASSPSGTSENYEQYF. The CDR3 nucleotides read TGTGCCAGTAGTCCTTCCGGGACTAGCGAAAACTACGAGCAGTACTTC.

V gene TRBV4-2 combines with J gene TRBJ2-3; TRBD2 aligns across 9 bases. The CDR3 length is 16 residues. V lost 6 bases, J lost 2 bases, and 9 bases stayed unmatched. Per germline, CDR1 LGHNA and CDR2 YNFKEQ. In DNA, the CDR3 is TGTGCCAGCAGTCTAGGCAGCGGGGGGTTCACAGATACGCAGTATTTT. It is translated as CASSLGSGGFTDTQYF.

The genes are TRBV27 and TRBJ2-1, with 7 bases aligning to TRBD2. Germline V lookup: CDR1 MNHEY, CDR2 SMNVEV (reference sequence). This CDR3 has 15 residues. Losses at the gene ends were 6 bases for V and 4 bases for J; bases not matched to a gene: 9. CDR3 bases: TGTGCCAGCAGCTCCCCGCTAGCGGAGTACAATGAGCAGTTCTTC. Amino acids: CASSSPLAEYNEQFF.

This chain uses TRBV5-1 with TRBJ2-6, with D maybe TRBD1 (6 bases). CDR1 and CDR2 from the germline V gene are SGHRS and YFSETQ. The CDR3 is made up of 15 amino acids. The V end was cut by 4 bases, the J end by 4 bases, with 12 bases between. The CDR3 sequence: CASSGAGVGANVLTF. CDR3 coding DNA: TGCGCCAGCAGCGGCGCAGGGGTCGGGGCCAACGTCCTGACTTTC.

This chain joins TRBV30 and TRBJ1-1; TRBD1 might be the D (6 bases). This CDR3 contains 12 residues. Deletions cut 7 bases from V and 3 bases from J, with 12 bases between. Germline V lookup: CDR1 GTSNPN, CDR2 SVGIG (reference sequence). In DNA form, the CDR3 reads TGTGCCTCGGACAGTTATTACACTGAAGCTTTCTTT. This codes for CASDSYYTEAFF.

In this sample, this clone turned up a few times. This chain links TRBV29-1 with TRBJ1-2; D may be TRBD1 (6 bases). The CDR3 is made up of 14 amino acids. Trimming removed 5 bases from V and 6 bases from J, with 19 bases in between. Germline loops: CDR1 SQVTM, CDR2 ANQGSEA. CDR3 bases: TGCAGCGTTCCGACCAGGGGAAGCCCCCATGGCTACACCTTC. This codes for CSVPTRGSPHGYTF.

This sequence joins TRBV5-4 and TRBJ2-1; 8 bases are shared with TRBD2. V lost 0 bases, J lost 4 bases, and 9 bases stayed unmatched. Germline V gene data show CDR1 as SGHNT and CDR2 as YYREEE (reference sequence). CDR3 size: 17 residues. The CDR3 here is CASSLELAGWGYNEQFF. In nucleotides, the CDR3 is TGTGCCAGCAGCTTGGAATTAGCGGGGTGGGGTTACAATGAGCAGTTCTTC.

This sequence joins TRBV30 and TRBJ2-5; D remains ambiguous. V lost 0 bases and J 1 base, leaving 6 bases between the germline ends. The CDR3 is 13 residues long. CDR1 and CDR2 (germline): GTSNPN, SVGIG (reference sequence). This chain's CDR3 is CAWSVAFQETQYF. The CDR3, as DNA: TGTGCCTGGAGTGTGGCCTTCCAAGAGACCCAGTACTTC.